Shown below are 2 T cell receptor beta chains from a single sample sequenced in a study of shared clonotypes between healthy human individuals. Method: immunoSEQ multiplex PCR; TCRdb's copy keeps in-frame clones and lacks some. The table shows about 2.4 million clones, with roughly 93% occurring only once. The sample consisted of naive CD4+ T cells from PBMCs. Subset of the sample: CD45RA+ positively selected. The receptor set was obtained from a man younger than 35 in good health. Some clones in this sample may be carry-over from other donors' samples.

The gene calls are TRBV6-6 and TRBJ2-3, with TRBD2 matching 9 bases. Losses at the gene ends were 7 bases for V and 4 bases for J; bases not matched to a gene: 9. The CDR3 extends over 15 amino acids. Looked up from germline, CDR1 is MNHNY and CDR2 is SVGAGI (reference sequence). CDR3 in DNA: TGTGCCAGCATTCATAGCGGGAGTGGGTCAGATACGCAGTATTTT. It is translated as CASIHSGSGSDTQYF.

The CDR3 here is CASSPGSGYRNTGELFF. Here the CDR3 DNA reads TGTGCCAGCTCACCGGGCTCGGGGTACCGGAACACCGGGGAGCTGTTTTTT. V is TRBV18 and J is TRBJ2-2; maybe TRBD2 (5 bases). V gave up 3 bases and J gave up 1 base, with 15 bases separating them. The CDR3 has 17 residues. Germline V lookup: CDR1 KGHSH, CDR2 LQKENI.